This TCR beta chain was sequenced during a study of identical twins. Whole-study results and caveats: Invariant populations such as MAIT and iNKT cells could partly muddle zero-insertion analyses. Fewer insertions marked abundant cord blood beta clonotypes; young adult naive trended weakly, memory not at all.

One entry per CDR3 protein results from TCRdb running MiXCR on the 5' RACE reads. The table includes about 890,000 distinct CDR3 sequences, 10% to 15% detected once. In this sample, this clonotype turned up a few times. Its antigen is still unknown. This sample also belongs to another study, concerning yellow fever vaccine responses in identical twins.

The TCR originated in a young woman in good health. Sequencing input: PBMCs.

The CDR3 DNA reads TGTGCCAGCAGGAGAATTGACATACTAGCCAAAAACATTCAGTACTTC. Protein: CASRRIDILAKNIQYF. The chain combines TRBV28 with TRBJ2-4; no clear D gene. CDR1 is MDHEN, CDR2 SYDVKM, per germline. This CDR3 region has 16 residues. V was shortened by 6 bases and J by 0 bases, with 15 bases between the two germline ends. Looking up the rest from reference TRBV28 and TRBJ2-4 gives the full variable domain: DVKVTQSSRYLVKRTGEKVFLECVQDMDHENMFWYRQDPGLGLRLIYFSYDVKMKEKGDIPEGYSVSREKKERFSLILESASTNQTSMYLCASRRIDILAKNIQYFGAGTRLSVL.